The rows below give T cell receptor beta chains drawn from one sample of a study of T cell responses to AZD1222 COVID-19 vaccine. Method: immunoSEQ multiplex PCR; TCRdb's copy keeps in-frame clones and lacks some. The table includes 150,000 to 200,000 clones, 85% to 95% detected once. Source: peripheral blood, taken on day 0 of AZD1222 vaccination. The receptor set was obtained from an adult in good health. Each CDR3 is given with its conserved first and last residue. A D gene is named only where the DNA matches it firmly. Part of the rows lack a size; the others show once, few, many or a class for expanded clones.

j_gene	v_gene	abundance	d_gene	CDR3nt	CDR3aa
TRBJ1-6	TRBV6-2/TRBV6-3	.	.	TGTGCCAGCAGTTACTCGGCGGCCTCCCTCCACTTT	CASSYSAASLHF
TRBJ1-5	TRBV6-5	.	.	TGTGCCACATCTTACCTGACAGATCAGCATTTT	CATSYLTDQHF
TRBJ2-7	TRBV2	.	TRBD1	TGTGCCAGCAGTATGCGACCGGGACAGAGTTACGAGCAGTACTTC	CASSMRPGQSYEQYF
TRBJ1-1	TRBV29-1	.	.	TGCAGCGTCGTCGCGAACACTGAAGCTTTCTTT	CSVVANTEAFF
TRBJ2-7	TRBV10-1	.	TRBD1	TGCGCCAGCAGTTCGACGCGGACAGGGCGCGAGCAGTACTTC	CASSSTRTGREQYF
TRBJ1-1	TRBV19	.	.	TGTGCCAGTACCCTAGACAGGATGAGGACTGAAGCTTTCTTT	CASTLDRMRTEAFF
TRBJ2-1	TRBV19	.	TRBD2	TGTGCCAGTAGTAAACCAGGGACTAGCGGGGCCGATGAGCAGTTCTTC	CASSKPGTSGADEQFF
TRBJ1-2	TRBV7-9	.	.	TGTGCCAGCGGGCCTCTTCGGTCAGATGGCTACACCTTC	CASGPLRSDGYTF
TRBJ1-6	TRBV7-2	.	TRBD1	TGTGCCAGCAGCTTCGGACAGGGAGGTTCACCCCTCCACTTT	CASSFGQGGSPLHF
TRBJ2-1	TRBV3-1/TRBV3-2	few	.	TGTGCCAGCGCCCGGGCAGGCAATGAGCAGTTCTTC	CASARAGNEQFF
TRBJ2-7	TRBV3-1/TRBV3-2	once	.	TGTGCCAGCAGCCAAGGGCCTCTGGCGGGAACCTACGAGCAGTACTTC	CASSQGPLAGTYEQYF
TRBJ2-5	TRBV5-6	.	TRBD1	TGTGCCAGCAGCTCTGGGGGACAGGGCGTCGAGACCCAGTACTTC	CASSSGGQGVETQYF